Presented here are 30 T cell receptor beta chains from one specimen sequenced in a study of T cell repertoires in cytomegalovirus infection. No antigen has been identified for these receptors. A single record per CDR3 protein comes from TCRdb applying MiXCR to the reads. The sample holds 830,000 or so distinct CDR3 sequences, about 31% seen once. The source material was cultured CD8+ T cells from PBMCs, sampled from culture after CMV antigen stimulation. Source of these receptors: a human donor in good health (CMV status not recorded). Some clones in this sample may be carry-over from other donors' samples.

There are a few counts of this clonotype. This chain uses TRBV19 with TRBJ2-1; 7 nucleotides line up with TRBD2. After removal of 3 bases from V and 4 bases from J, the junction contained 6 bases not matched to a gene. There are 15 residues in the CDR3. Germline V CDR1 and CDR2: LNHDA, SQIVND (reference sequence). The CDR3 nucleotides are TGTGCCAGTAGTATGGGAGGGGCCCCTTACAATGAGCAGTTCTTC. Encoded protein: CASSMGGAPYNEQFF.

A few counts support this clonotype. The chain carries TRBV5-1 and TRBJ1-1; no clear D. Trimming took off 3 bases at V and 4 bases at J, with 16 bases between the two ends. CDR3 length: 15 residues. Germline V gene sequence: CDR1 SGHRS, CDR2 YFSETQ. Here the CDR3 DNA reads TGCGCCAGCAGCTGGTCCGCGGGAAGGAGCACTGAAGCTTTCTTT. This codes for CASSWSAGRSTEAFF.

CDR3 in amino acids: CATSTRTSYYGYTF. CDR3 bases: TGTGCCACCAGCACCCGGACCAGCTACTATGGCTACACCTTC. The rearrangement joins TRBV15 to TRBJ1-2, with D unresolved. Germline lookup yields CDR1 LNHNV and CDR2 YYDKDF (reference sequence). The CDR3 sequence is 14 residues long. The V gene lost 4 bases and the J gene lost 3 bases, with 12 bases spanning the gap.

Points on this clonotype: One junction end disagrees with the germline gene, perhaps due to a read error. The rearrangement joins TRBV4-1 to TRBJ1-1; a possible D gene is TRBD1 (6 bases). The CDR3 spans 14 residues. Germline lookup yields CDR1 MGHRA and CDR2 YSYEKL. CDR3 bases: TGCGCCAGCAGCCAGGGGGGGCTCAGGCGTGAAGCTTCCTTT. Translating gives CASSQGGLRREASF.

The chain recombines TRBV28 with TRBJ2-3; D call uncertain. V lost 2 bases to trimming and J lost 6 bases, with 15 bases between them. The CDR3 is 15 residues long. CDR1 and CDR2 from the germline V gene are MDHEN and SYDVKM. The CDR3 spells CASSLGATKRDTQYF. Here the CDR3 DNA reads TGTGCCAGCAGTTTAGGAGCGACCAAGAGGGATACGCAGTATTTT. The variable domain in full, with the rest retrieved from reference TRBV28 and TRBJ2-3, is DVKVTQSSRYLVKRTGEKVFLECVQDMDHENMFWYRQDPGLGLRLIYFSYDVKMKEKGDIPEGYSVSREKKERFSLILESASTNQTSMYLCASSLGATKRDTQYFGPGTRLTVL.

CDR3 loop: CASSHGQGSNEQYF. Written as DNA, the CDR3 is TGTGCCAGCTCACACGGACAGGGGAGCAACGAGCAGTACTTC. The chain carries TRBV18 and TRBJ2-7; 9 bases match TRBD1. In germline, CDR1 is KGHSH, CDR2 LQKENI. The V gene end was trimmed by 4 bases and the J gene end by 5 bases; junction bases not matched to a gene: 6. CDR3 length: 14 residues.

This clonotype was counted many times. The chain employs TRBV7-6 and TRBJ2-3; tentative D call: TRBD2 (7 bases). CDR1 is SGHVS, CDR2 FNYEAQ, per germline. The CDR3 has 17 residues. V was shortened by 4 bases and J by 3 bases, with 20 bases between the two germline ends. Here the CDR3 DNA reads TGTGCCAGCAGCTACCGGGGGGCGCTAGGGGGGACAGATACGCAGTATTTT. Its translation: CASSYRGALGGTDTQYF.

This rearrangement joins TRBV6-1 to TRBJ1-2, with TRBD1 matching over 9 bases. The CDR3 contains 14 residues. V lost 5 bases and J lost 7; bases outside the gene matches: 8. The germline CDR1 and CDR2 sequences are MNHNS and SASEGT. CDR3 sequence (DNA): TGTGCCAGCAGTACCACAGGGGGCTCTATTGGCTACACCTTC. It specifies CASSTTGGSIGYTF.

The V call is TRBV25-1, the J call TRBJ2-2; the match to TRBD1 covers 10 bases. V shed 7 bases and J 6 bases; nucleotides not matched to a gene: 11. The CDR3 length is 16 residues. Germline V gene data show CDR1 as MGHDK and CDR2 as SYGVNS. CDR3 DNA sequence: TGTGCCAGCACTGCCCCCGGGACAGGGGCCCCCGGGGAGCTGTTTTTT. Its protein is CASTAPGTGAPGELFF. Full variable domain (outside the CDR3, taken from reference TRBV25-1 and TRBJ2-2): EADIYQTPRYLVIGTGKKITLECSQTMGHDKMYWYQQDPGMELHLIHYSYGVNSTEKGDLSSESTVSRIRTEHFPLTLESARPSHTSQYLCASTAPGTGAPGELFFGEGSRLTVL.

There are many counts of this clonotype. The V gene is TRBV7-8, the J gene TRBJ2-1; no clear D gene. Trimming removed 6 bases from V and 4 bases from J, with 19 bases in between. Per germline, CDR1 SGHVS and CDR2 FQNEAQ. The CDR3 has 16 residues. The CDR3 nucleotides read TGTGCCAGCAGGAACGAGCCTTCAGCCTTATACAATGAGCAGTTCTTC. It encodes CASRNEPSALYNEQFF.

The table lists this clonotype with many counts. The CDR3 region is CASSLTTGPEYYGYTF. The DNA for the CDR3 is TGTGCCAGCAGCTTAACAACAGGGCCCGAATACTATGGCTACACCTTC. The gene calls are TRBV7-2 and TRBJ1-2, with a tentative D call TRBD1 (6 bases). The germline V gene encodes CDR1 SGHTA and CDR2 FQGNSA. V was shortened by 2 bases and J by 3 bases, with 16 bases between the two germline ends. CDR3 length: 16 residues.

The V and J genes are TRBV4-1 and TRBJ1-2; a weak D match, TRBD1 (6 bases). Per germline, CDR1 MGHRA and CDR2 YSYEKL. The V gene lost 4 bases and the J gene lost 3 bases, with 15 bases spanning the gap. The CDR3 contains 15 residues. The CDR3 DNA reads as TGCGCCAGCAGCCCGGAACCCAGGGGAGACTATGGCTACACCTTC. Its protein product is CASSPEPRGDYGYTF.

This clonotype was detected ten times or more. The J gene is TRBJ1-2, the V gene TRBV5-1, with D unresolved. V was pared by 4 bases and J by 4 bases, with 14 bases between. The CDR3 sequence is 14 residues long. The germline CDR1 and CDR2 sequences are SGHRS and YFSETQ. CDR3 protein: CASSARQVSYGYTF. As DNA, the CDR3 is TGCGCCAGCAGCGCTCGACAAGTTTCCTATGGCTACACCTTC.

Many counts were recorded for this clonotype. The chain employs TRBV6-1 and TRBJ1-5; the D is unclear. V was clipped by 8 bases and J by 0 bases, with 11 bases between them. The CDR3 contains 14 residues. The germline V gene encodes CDR1 MNHNS and CDR2 SASEGT. The CDR3 coding sequence is TGTGCCAGCGGTGGGAGATATAGCAATCAGCCCCAGCATTTT. Protein product: CASGGRYSNQPQHF.

This clonotype was observed a few times. One end of the junction varies from germline; a read error may be responsible. The gene calls are TRBV7-2 and TRBJ2-5; 11 nucleotides line up with TRBD2. Germline V lookup: CDR1 SGHTA, CDR2 FQGNSA. The CDR3 contains 16 residues. For the CDR3, the DNA is TGTGTCAGCAGCCCCCTGAGGCTAGCGGGGGGTAAGGCCCAGTACTTC. Encoded protein: CVSSPLRLAGGKAQYF.

This clonotype has only a few counts. The chain is built from TRBV19 and TRBJ1-2; no clear D. The CDR3 loop spans 13 amino acids. V was cut by 3 bases and J by 8 bases, with 13 bases left in between. From germline, CDR1 is LNHDA and CDR2 SQIVND (reference sequence). Here the CDR3 DNA reads TGTGCCAGTAGTATTGGAGGGTATGGAGGCTACACCTTC. Protein product: CASSIGGYGGYTF.

This clonotype was seen a handful of times. This chain connects TRBV6-1 to TRBJ1-1; the D gene is possibly TRBD1 (6 bases). This CDR3 spans 14 amino acids. The V gene lost 5 bases and the J gene lost 5 bases, with 15 bases spanning the gap. The germline V gene encodes CDR1 MNHNS and CDR2 SASEGT. In DNA form, the CDR3 reads TGTGCCAGCAGTACTGGGGGGCTGAGAACTGAAGCTTTCTTT. This sequence encodes CASSTGGLRTEAFF.

This rearrangement joins TRBV6-4 to TRBJ2-3; 8 nucleotides line up with TRBD2. This CDR3 region has 15 residues. Germline V gene lookup returns CDR1 MRHNA and CDR2 SNTAGT. With V trimmed by 4 bases and J by 1 base, 4 bases remained unmatched. CDR3 sequence reads: CASSGEAGGTDTQYF. CDR3 nucleotides: TGTGCCAGCAGTGGCGAAGCGGGGGGCACAGATACGCAGTATTTT.

The rearrangement uses TRBV5-1 and TRBJ1-2; TRBD1 might be the D (5 bases). V lost 0 bases and J lost 4, with 10 bases in between. Germline-derived CDR1 and CDR2 are SGHRS and YFSETQ. This CDR3 region has 14 residues. The CDR3 DNA is TGCGCCAGCAGCTTGGTTGGGGGTGGCTATGGCTACACCTTC. This sequence encodes CASSLVGGGYGYTF.

The gene calls are TRBV20-1 and TRBJ1-5, with 8 bases identical to TRBD1. Trimming at V came to 2 bases and at J to 7 bases, leaving 4 bases not matched to a gene. Germline-derived CDR1 and CDR2 are DFQATT and SNEGSKA (reference sequence). This CDR3 is 13 amino acids long. CDR3 bases: TGCAGTGCTAGAACGGACAGGGCCCAGCCCCAGCATTTT. Its protein is CSARTDRAQPQHF.

The CDR3 loop reads CASSLAHWTSYEQYF. The CDR3 nucleotides read TGTGCCAGTAGTCTGGCCCATTGGACCTCCTACGAGCAGTACTTC. V gene TRBV19 combines with J gene TRBJ2-7, with D unclear. Germline V gene sequence: CDR1 LNHDA, CDR2 SQIVND (reference sequence). V dropped 5 bases and J dropped 0 bases, with 14 bases sitting between them. The CDR3 loop spans 15 amino acids.

This clonotype was counted between two and nine times. J is TRBJ2-5 and V is TRBV6-5; D remains ambiguous. The V gene lost 2 bases and the J gene lost 10 bases, with 14 bases spanning the gap. Germline-derived CDR1 and CDR2 are MNHEY and SVGAGI. The length of the CDR3 is 13 residues. DNA for the CDR3: TGTGCCAGCAGTTACGGAGTGGGGATCGACCAGTACTTC. Its translation: CASSYGVGIDQYF.

Many counts were recorded for this clonotype. This chain links TRBV7-8 with TRBJ2-1; tentative D call: TRBD1 (5 bases). Germline V CDR1 and CDR2: SGHVS, FQNEAQ. The length of the CDR3 is 18 residues. The V and J ends lost 1 base and 0 bases respectively, with 16 bases between them. CDR3 DNA sequence: TGTGCCAGCAGCTTAGAGTTGTCAGGGCGTATCTCCTACAATGAGCAGTTCTTC. It is translated as CASSLELSGRISYNEQFF.

CDR3 nucleotides: TGTGCCAGCAGTGAAAGGGTGGGGGGGGCCCTCCACTTT. Its protein product is CASSERVGGALHF. The chain links TRBV25-1 to TRBJ1-6, with D perhaps TRBD1 (5 bases). Trimming pared 2 bases from V and 14 bases from J, leaving 13 bases between. This CDR3 spans 13 amino acids. Per germline, CDR1 MGHDK and CDR2 SYGVNS.

This clonotype turned up a few times. The V call is TRBV4-1, the J call TRBJ1-5; D is undetermined. CDR3 length equals 15 residues. The germline CDR1 and CDR2 sequences are MGHRA and YSYEKL. Trimming took 0 bases from V and 4 from J, leaving 10 bases between them. The CDR3 DNA reads as TGCGCCAGCAGCCAAGATCAAACTCTAAATCAGCCCCAGCATTTT. Protein sequence: CASSQDQTLNQPQHF.

The rearrangement links TRBV19 to TRBJ1-1, with TRBD1 matching over 10 bases. The CDR3 sequence is 15 residues long. With 7 bases clipped from V and 5 bases from J, the junction kept 10 bases outside the gene matches. Germline-derived CDR1 and CDR2 are LNHDA and SQIVND (reference sequence). CDR3 amino acids: CASTLDRGSETEAFF. The CDR3 coding sequence is TGTGCCAGTACCCTGGACAGGGGGTCGGAGACTGAAGCTTTCTTT. Supplemented by reference TRBV19 and TRBJ1-1, the full variable domain reads DGGITQSPKYLFRKEGQNVTLSCEQNLNHDAMYWYRQDPGQGLRLIYYSQIVNDFQKGDIAEGYSVSREKKESFPLTVTSAQKNPTAFYLCASTLDRGSETEAFFGQGTRLTVV.

The V call is TRBV20-1, the J call TRBJ2-5; TRBD2 matches at 10 bases. Germline V lookup: CDR1 DFQATT, CDR2 SNEGSKA (reference sequence). CDR3 size: 16 residues. V lost 1 base and J lost 7; bases outside the gene matches: 12. For the CDR3, the DNA is TGCAGTGCTAGAGTTGAACAAGCGGGGGGGCCCGGGACCCAGTACTTC. It is translated as CSARVEQAGGPGTQYF.

This clonotype has a handful of counts. The CDR3 DNA reads TGTGCCAGCAGTTCACAGGGAGGGGTGCGGCCCCAGCATTTT. Translating it yields CASSSQGGVRPQHF. The chain is built from TRBV27 and TRBJ1-5; D is possibly TRBD1 (6 bases). Trimming shortened V by 4 bases and J by 9 bases, and 16 bases separated the two germline ends. Per germline, CDR1 MNHEY and CDR2 SMNVEV (reference sequence). This CDR3 comprises 14 residues.

There are a few counts of this clonotype. The chain joins TRBV7-6 to TRBJ2-7; TRBD1 matches at 8 bases. The V segment lost 5 bases and the J segment 3 bases; nucleotides outside the gene matches: 6. The CDR3 has 14 amino acids. CDR1 is SGHVS, CDR2 FNYEAQ, per germline. The CDR3 bases are TGTGCCAGCAGCCCCGGACAGGGATACTACGAGCAGTACTTC. It encodes CASSPGQGYYEQYF.

This clonotype has a count of ten or more. The V call is TRBV7-8, the J call TRBJ1-4, with D unresolved. Looked up from germline, CDR1 is SGHVS and CDR2 is FQNEAQ. The CDR3 loop spans 16 amino acids. V lost 2 bases and J 0 bases, leaving 10 bases between the germline ends. The CDR3 DNA reads TGTGCCAGCAGCTTAAGGAGTTCCGCAACTAATGAAAAACTGTTTTTT. Translated: CASSLRSSATNEKLFF. The full variable domain, rest sourced from reference TRBV7-8 and TRBJ1-4, is GAGVSQSPRYKVAKRGQDVALRCDPISGHVSLFWYQQALGQGPEFLTYFQNEAQLDKSGLPSDRFFAERPEGSVSTLKIQRTQQEDSAVYLCASSLRSSATNEKLFFGSGTQLSVL.